The 14 T cell receptor beta chains below were found in one sample sequenced in a study of T cells expressing NK-cell markers. No DNA is given; TCRdb re-called the 5' RACE reads and lists each CDR3 protein once. The sample has a few hundred thousand distinct CDR3 sequences; the top ten hold under 1.5%. Sequencing input: blood T cells: a sorted CD56 or NKG2C T cell subset, CD4+ or CD8+ T cells, or bulk PBMC T cells (not recorded which). Receptors originate from a woman in her 50s in good health.

The chain recombines TRBV27 with TRBJ2-3; the D call of TRBD1 rests on TCRdb alone, since no DNA is present to check it. The CDR3 is 15 residues long. The V gene's germline CDR1 is MNHEY and CDR2 SMNVEV (reference sequence). This CDR3 is CASSIGQSPTDTQYF.

V is TRBV20-1 and J is TRBJ2-7; with no DNA, the TCRdb D assignment of TRBD1 cannot be verified. Germline CDR1 is DFQATT and CDR2 is SNEGSKA (reference sequence). CDR3 size: 16 residues. Here the CDR3 reads CSARRGGQFQAYEQYF.

The V and J genes are TRBV6-5 and TRBJ2-2. The CDR3 sequence is 13 residues long. Germline CDR1 reads MNHEY; CDR2 reads SVGAGI. CDR3 sequence reads: CASSYSNTGELFF.

The chain is built from TRBV2 and TRBJ2-1. The V gene's germline CDR1 is SNHLY and CDR2 FYNNEI. The CDR3 spans 15 residues. CDR3 residues: CAISGYLGSYNEQFF. Full variable domain (outside the CDR3, taken from reference TRBV2 and TRBJ2-1): EPEVTQTPSHQVTQMGQEVILRCVPISNHLYFYWYRQILGQKVEFLVSFYNNEISEKSEIFDDQFSVERPDGSNFTLKIRSTKLEDSAMYFCAISGYLGSYNEQFFGPGTRLTVL.

The chain carries TRBV20-1 and TRBJ2-1. This CDR3 region has 17 residues. Germline values: CDR1 DFQATT, CDR2 SNEGSKA (reference sequence). The CDR3 sequence: CSARVGERDWRNNEQFF.

This rearrangement joins TRBV29-1 to TRBJ1-1; the D call of TRBD1 rests on TCRdb alone, since no DNA is present to check it. This CDR3 region has 13 residues. The germline gives CDR1 SQVTM, CDR2 ANQGSEA. This CDR3 reads CSVTKGAAIEAFF.

This chain connects TRBV29-1 to TRBJ2-2; the TCRdb D gene call, TRBD1, has no DNA to confirm it. The CDR3 extends over 13 amino acids. Germline V gene data show CDR1 as SQVTM and CDR2 as ANQGSEA. This chain's CDR3 is CSVHSRGATELFF.

The rearrangement joins TRBV5-1 to TRBJ2-5; TCRdb's assignment of TRBD1 cannot be checked, as there is no DNA. There are 14 residues in the CDR3. The germline V gene has CDR1 SGHRS and CDR2 YFSETQ. CDR3 sequence reads: CASSLLTVKETQYF.

The gene calls are TRBV5-1 and TRBJ2-1; TCRdb's D call, TRBD2, is unchecked because there is no DNA. This CDR3 is 19 amino acids long. The V gene's germline CDR1 is SGHRS and CDR2 YFSETQ. The CDR3 sequence is CASSFKLRTSGRSYNEQFF.

V is TRBV11-2 and J is TRBJ1-2; absent DNA, TCRdb's TRBD1 call cannot be checked. This CDR3 is 15 amino acids long. CDR1 is SGHAT and CDR2 is FQNNGV in the germline V gene. The CDR3 region is CASSLRTKTNYGYTF.

The rearrangement links TRBV10-3 to TRBJ1-2; the TRBD1 assignment by TCRdb is unverifiable without DNA. The V gene's germline CDR1 is ENHRY and CDR2 SYGVKD. CDR3 length: 15 residues. This CDR3 reads CAISLSGTGNYGYTF.

The chain carries TRBV3-1 and TRBJ2-3; TCRdb's D gene call, TRBD2, goes unchecked for lack of DNA. The CDR3 sequence is 14 residues long. From germline, CDR1 is LGHDT and CDR2 YNNKEL (reference sequence). The chain's CDR3 is CASSLAEEVDTQYF.

The chain joins TRBV9 to TRBJ2-1; TCRdb selects TRBD2, and the lack of DNA leaves this call unchecked. Germline assignment: CDR1 SGDLS and CDR2 YYNGEE. The CDR3 sequence is 17 residues long. The CDR3 loop reads CASSVDLMGDLGNEQFF.

V and J are TRBV5-4 and TRBJ2-5. This CDR3 comprises 15 residues. Germline loops: CDR1 SGHNT, CDR2 YYREEE (reference sequence). The CDR3 spells CASRPEAEWQETQYF.